What follows describes a single TCR beta chain. Its antigen remains unknown. TCRdb reprocessed the 5' RACE reads via MiXCR and lists one record per CDR3 protein. The repertoire has some 270,000 distinct CDR3 sequences, roughly a third of them found once; the top ten carry approximately 4%. Trimming cost V 5 bases and J 5 bases, with 11 bases left between them. The CDR3 totals 13 residues. These data belong to a study of CD8 T cells in ankylosing spondylitis. Findings and limits, study-wide: Several of the motif variants were reported before in synovial fluid and blood from reactive arthritis.

The rearrangement joins TRBV12-3 or TRBV12-4 to TRBJ2-3; tentatively, D is TRBD2 (5 bases). Sample: blood, either unsorted or a sorted T cell fraction (not recorded which). The origin of this receptor is a male donor with ankylosing spondylitis or in good health (not recorded which). This CDR3 is CASSGPGLDTQYF. The CDR3 DNA follows: TGTGCCAGCAGTGGCCCGGGGTTAGATACGCAGTATTTT.